This TCR beta chain was recovered during a study of T cell responses to AZD1222 COVID-19 vaccine. General study findings and limits: Only a handful of individuals given AZD1222 were seropositive at baseline. Two AZD1222 administrations were followed by greater Spike-specific TCR breadth and depth. White British donors predominated, females outnumbered males, and clonal diversity was possibly underestimated. The repertoires were collected only after the peak T cell response.

With respect to this clone: Its cognate antigen is unknown.

The CDR3 extends over 12 amino acids. V was pared by 10 bases and J by 1 base, with 10 bases between. CDR1 is LGHDT, CDR2 YNNKEL, per germline (reference sequence). Sequencing used immunoSEQ multiplex PCR; TCRdb keeps in-frame clones, though not all of them. The sample contains roughly 200,000 clones, about 92% of which appear only once. This rearrangement joins TRBV3-1 (or the pseudogene TRBV3-2) to TRBJ1-2; no reliable D call. The sequence was obtained from an adult in good health. The sequencing here drew on peripheral blood, taken on day 0 of MenACWY control vaccination. CDR3 sequence: CATKDFNYGYTF. In nucleotides, the CDR3 is TGTGCCACTAAAGATTTTAACTATGGCTACACCTTC.